These T cell receptor beta chains were read from a single sample in a study of read filtering for tumor transcriptome and immune sequencing. TCRdb itself ran the reads through MiXCR, one entry per CDR3 protein. The sample lists some 120,000 distinct CDR3 sequences, 10% to 15% occurring once. The specimen sequenced was a population of CD138-negative cells sorted from bone marrow. These receptors all stem from a donor older than 35 with multiple myeloma. Both conserved end residues are part of each CDR3. Fields, in order: CDR3 protein, CDR3 DNA, V gene, clone size, D gene, J gene. A D gene is named only where the DNA matches it firmly. Size is omitted from some rows. Given values are once, few, many or a class for expanded clones.

CDR3aa: CSAKNAAGLSNQPQHF
CDR3nt: TGCAGTGCCAAAAATGCGGCGGGATTGAGCAATCAGCCCCAGCATTTT
v_gene: TRBV20-1
abundance: many
d_gene: -
j_gene: TRBJ1-5

CDR3aa: CASSLDGTKDTQYF
CDR3nt: TGCGCCAGCAGCTTGGATGGGACTAAAGATACGCAGTATTTT
v_gene: TRBV5-1
abundance: many
d_gene: TRBD2
j_gene: TRBJ2-3

CDR3aa: CASSLGMASSVNEQFF
CDR3nt: TGTGCCAGCAGCTTGGGTATGGCTAGCTCGGTCAATGAGCAGTTCTTC
v_gene: TRBV5-4
abundance: many
d_gene: -
j_gene: TRBJ2-1

CDR3aa: CASRPGWNTEAFF
CDR3nt: TGCGCCAGCAGACCCGGTTGGAACACTGAAGCTTTCTTT
v_gene: TRBV5-1
abundance: many
d_gene: -
j_gene: TRBJ1-1

CDR3aa: CASSFSPAGGMDEQFF
CDR3nt: TGTGCCAGCAGCTTCTCCCCAGCGGGAGGAATGGATGAGCAGTTCTTC
v_gene: TRBV11-1
abundance: -
d_gene: TRBD2
j_gene: TRBJ2-1

CDR3aa: CSARDGRDRGVRETQYF
CDR3nt: TGCAGTGCTAGAGATGGGAGGGACAGGGGTGTACGGGAGACCCAGTACTTC
v_gene: TRBV20-1
abundance: many
d_gene: TRBD1
j_gene: TRBJ2-5

CDR3aa: CASATTGNNSPLHF
CDR3nt: TGTGCCAGTGCTACGACAGGGAATAATTCACCCCTCCACTTT
v_gene: TRBV19
abundance: many
d_gene: TRBD1
j_gene: TRBJ1-6

CDR3aa: CSVDVGQGDEKLFF
CDR3nt: TGCAGCGTTGATGTGGGCCAGGGGGATGAAAAACTGTTTTTT
v_gene: TRBV29-1
abundance: many
d_gene: TRBD1
j_gene: TRBJ1-4

CDR3aa: CSVVREGNEQFF
CDR3nt: TGCAGCGTTGTAAGAGAGGGAAATGAGCAGTTCTTC
v_gene: TRBV29-1
abundance: many
d_gene: -
j_gene: TRBJ2-1

CDR3aa: CASSLRASGGEQFF
CDR3nt: TGTGCCAGCAGTTTAAGGGCTAGCGGGGGTGAGCAGTTCTTC
v_gene: TRBV12-3/TRBV12-4
abundance: many
d_gene: TRBD2
j_gene: TRBJ2-1

CDR3aa: CASSSGLAQETRYF
CDR3nt: TGTGCCAGCAGCTCTGGGCTAGCCCAAGAGACCCGGTACTTC
v_gene: TRBV5-4
abundance: -
d_gene: -
j_gene: TRBJ2-5

CDR3aa: CASSRDSPFGYTF
CDR3nt: TGTGCCAGCAGCCGGGACAGCCCCTTTGGCTACACCTTC
v_gene: TRBV12-3/TRBV12-4
abundance: many
d_gene: TRBD1
j_gene: TRBJ1-2

CDR3aa: CASSLQTAAGTQYF
CDR3nt: TGTGCCAGCAGTCTTCAGACCGCCGCGGGGACCCAGTACTTC
v_gene: TRBV6-1
abundance: many
d_gene: -
j_gene: TRBJ2-5

CDR3aa: CASSYGTYNEQFF
CDR3nt: TGTGCCAGTAGTTATGGGACCTACAATGAGCAGTTCTTC
v_gene: TRBV19
abundance: many
d_gene: -
j_gene: TRBJ2-1

CDR3aa: CASSPLEGKPQETQYF
CDR3nt: TGTGCCAGCTCACCACTCGAGGGCAAGCCACAAGAGACCCAGTACTTC
v_gene: TRBV18
abundance: many
d_gene: -
j_gene: TRBJ2-5

CDR3aa: CASSQTGPLASGGVLTDTQYF
CDR3nt: TGTGCCAGCAGCCAGACGGGACCCCTGGCTAGCGGGGGTGTCCTCACAGATACGCAGTATTTT
v_gene: TRBV4-2
abundance: many
d_gene: TRBD2
j_gene: TRBJ2-3